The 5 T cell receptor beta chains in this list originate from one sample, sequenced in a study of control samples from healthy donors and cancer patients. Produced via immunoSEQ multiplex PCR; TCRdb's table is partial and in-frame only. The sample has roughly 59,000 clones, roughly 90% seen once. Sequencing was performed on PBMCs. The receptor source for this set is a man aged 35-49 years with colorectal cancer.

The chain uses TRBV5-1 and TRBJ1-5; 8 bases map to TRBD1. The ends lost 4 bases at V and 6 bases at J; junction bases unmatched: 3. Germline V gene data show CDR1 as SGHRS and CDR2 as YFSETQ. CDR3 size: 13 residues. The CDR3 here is CASSETGVQPQHF. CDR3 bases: TGCGCCAGCAGCGAGACAGGGGTTCAGCCCCAGCATTTT.

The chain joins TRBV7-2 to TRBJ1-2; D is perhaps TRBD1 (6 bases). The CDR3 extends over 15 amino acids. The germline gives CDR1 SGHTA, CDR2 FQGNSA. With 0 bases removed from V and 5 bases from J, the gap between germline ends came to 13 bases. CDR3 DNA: TGTGCCAGCAGCTTAGCTGAAAGGGGGGGGTATGGCTACACCTTC. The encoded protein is CASSLAERGGYGYTF.

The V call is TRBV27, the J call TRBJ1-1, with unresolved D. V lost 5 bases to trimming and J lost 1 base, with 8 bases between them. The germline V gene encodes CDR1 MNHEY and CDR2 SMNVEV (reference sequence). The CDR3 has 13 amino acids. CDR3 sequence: CASSRTWNTEAFF. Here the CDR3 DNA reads TGTGCCAGCAGTCGTACATGGAACACTGAAGCTTTCTTT.

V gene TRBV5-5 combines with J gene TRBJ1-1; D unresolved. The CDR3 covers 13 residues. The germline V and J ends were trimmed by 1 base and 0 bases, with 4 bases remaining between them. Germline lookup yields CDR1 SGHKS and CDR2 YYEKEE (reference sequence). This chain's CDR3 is CASSLQLNTEAFF. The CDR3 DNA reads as TGTGCCAGCAGCTTGCAGTTGAACACTGAAGCTTTCTTT. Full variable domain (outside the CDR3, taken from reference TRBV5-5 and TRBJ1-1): DAGVTQSPTHLIKTRGQQVTLRCSPISGHKSVSWYQQVLGQGPQFIFQYYEKEERGRGNFPDRFSARQFPNYSSELNVNALLLGDSALYLCASSLQLNTEAFFGQGTRLTVV.

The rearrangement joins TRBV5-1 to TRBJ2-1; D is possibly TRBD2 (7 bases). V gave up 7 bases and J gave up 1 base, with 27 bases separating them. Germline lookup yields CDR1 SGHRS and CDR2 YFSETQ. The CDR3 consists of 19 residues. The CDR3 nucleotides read TGCGCCAGCTGCGTCAGCGGGACAAATCCTTTCGGGTCCTACAATGAGCAGTTCTTC. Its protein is CASCVSGTNPFGSYNEQFF.